This entry lists 22 T cell receptor beta chains sequenced from one sample in a study of OX40 agonist ivuxolimab in advanced cancers. Profiled with immunoSEQ multiplex PCR; TCRdb holds only in-frame clones, not every one. The sample includes roughly 80,000 clones, under 90% seen only once; the top ten take approximately 7%. The source was CD4+ or CD8+ T cells sorted from blood, collected in a trial of the OX40 agonist ivuxolimab. These receptors were taken from an adult with an advanced solid tumor such as melanoma, head and neck, liver or kidney cancer.

V gene TRBV19 combines with J gene TRBJ2-2; TRBD1 is a possible D gene (5 bases). CDR1 is LNHDA, CDR2 SQIVND, per germline (reference sequence). The CDR3 totals 13 residues. Trimming pared 8 bases from V and 4 bases from J, leaving 11 bases between. CDR3 sequence (DNA): TGTGCCAGTGGTGGGGCGGCCACCGGGGAGCTGTTTTTT. This encodes CASGGAATGELFF.

V is TRBV2 and J is TRBJ2-5; no clear D. The CDR3 has 15 residues. Germline lookup yields CDR1 SNHLY and CDR2 FYNNEI. Deletions cut 3 bases from V and 2 bases from J, with 13 bases between. The CDR3 DNA sequence: TGTGCCAGCAGTGAGGCAAAAGATCTTCAAGAGACCCAGTACTTC. This gives the protein CASSEAKDLQETQYF.

The CDR3 DNA reads TGTGCCAGCACCTCGCCGTTCAGGGGGGCCGGGGAGCTGTTTTTT. Protein: CASTSPFRGAGELFF. The genes are TRBV6-5 and TRBJ2-2; maybe TRBD1 (7 bases). Between the trimmed V and J ends, which lost 7 bases and 6 bases, there was a span of 18 bases. CDR3 length: 15 amino acids. Germline loops: CDR1 MNHEY, CDR2 SVGAGI.

This chain links TRBV6-5 with TRBJ2-1, with a weak D call TRBD2 (5 bases). The V end was cut by 5 bases, the J end by 15 bases, with 20 bases between. The CDR3 runs 13 residues. Germline V gene data show CDR1 as MNHEY and CDR2 as SVGAGI. CDR3 in amino acids: CASSTNWGTEGFF. CDR3 coding DNA: TGTGCCAGCAGTACTAACTGGGGAACTGAGGGGTTCTTC.

This chain uses TRBV18 with TRBJ2-7; TRBD1 matches at 8 bases. The junction had 9 bases not matched to a gene; V was cut back by 4 bases and J by 4 bases. CDR1 and CDR2 from the germline V gene are KGHSH and LQKENI. The CDR3 is made up of 15 amino acids. The DNA of the CDR3 is TGTGCCAGCTCACTCAAACAGGGGGTGGTGTACGAGCAGTACTTC. Translating it yields CASSLKQGVVYEQYF. Full variable domain (outside the CDR3, taken from reference TRBV18 and TRBJ2-7): NAGVMQNPRHLVRRRGQEARLRCSPMKGHSHVYWYRQLPEEGLKFMVYLQKENIIDESGMPKERFSAEFPKEGPSILRIQQVVRGDSAAYFCASSLKQGVVYEQYFGPGTRLTVT.

The sample holds a few counts of this clone. The gene calls are TRBV28 and TRBJ1-2; D unclear. This CDR3 comprises 10 residues. Germline V CDR1 and CDR2: MDHEN, SYDVKM. Trimming pared 6 bases from V and 14 bases from J, leaving 13 bases between. CDR3 amino acids: CASSGGGRTF. The CDR3 DNA sequence: TGTGCCAGCAGCGGAGGTGGCAGGACCTTC.

The V and J genes are TRBV5-1 and TRBJ2-5; 12 bases line up with TRBD2. CDR3 length: 15 amino acids. V trimming: 4 bases; J trimming: 2 bases; junction bases outside the gene matches: 3. In germline, CDR1 is SGHRS, CDR2 YFSETQ. The CDR3 loop is CASSNGLAGQETQYF. The CDR3 bases are TGCGCCAGCAGCAACGGACTAGCGGGACAAGAGACCCAGTACTTC.

The V and J genes are TRBV7-6 and TRBJ2-7, with 9 bases fitting TRBD1. Looked up from germline, CDR1 is SGHVS and CDR2 is FNYEAQ. The V gene end was trimmed by 5 bases and the J gene end by 3 bases; junction bases not matched to a gene: 2. This CDR3 is built from 13 residues. CDR3 loop: CASSGGQGYEQYF. CDR3 coding DNA: TGTGCCAGCAGCGGGGGACAGGGCTACGAGCAGTACTTC.

The rearrangement links TRBV6-6 to TRBJ2-3; a possible D gene is TRBD1 (6 bases). Germline V lookup: CDR1 MNHNY, CDR2 SVGAGI (reference sequence). Trimming took off 6 bases at V and 0 bases at J, with 10 bases between the two ends. The CDR3 sequence is 14 residues long. This chain's CDR3 is CASSLRGSTDTQYF. DNA of the CDR3: TGTGCCAGCAGCCTGAGGGGGAGCACAGATACGCAGTATTTT.

This clone was detected only once. The chain couples TRBV2 to TRBJ2-5; TRBD2 might be the D (6 bases). The CDR3 is 11 amino acids. The germline V gene encodes CDR1 SNHLY and CDR2 FYNNEI. The CDR3: CARRVQETQYF. Here the CDR3 DNA reads TGTGCACGGAGGGTCCAAGAGACCCAGTACTTC.

This clone was recorded only once. The chain is built from TRBV19 and TRBJ2-2; tentatively, D is TRBD1 (6 bases). The CDR3 spans 13 residues. Germline values: CDR1 LNHDA, CDR2 SQIVND (reference sequence). Trimming stripped 7 bases from V and 6 bases from J, with 12 bases between. Written as DNA, the CDR3 is TGTGCCAGTAACAGGGTCGTATCCGGGGAGCTGTTTTTT. This sequence encodes CASNRVVSGELFF. Full variable domain (remainder filled in from reference TRBV19 and TRBJ2-2): DGGITQSPKYLFRKEGQNVTLSCEQNLNHDAMYWYRQDPGQGLRLIYYSQIVNDFQKGDIAEGYSVSREKKESFPLTVTSAQKNPTAFYLCASNRVVSGELFFGEGSRLTVL.

This chain links TRBV9 with TRBJ1-6; the D gene is possibly TRBD1 (6 bases). In germline, CDR1 is SGDLS, CDR2 YYNGEE. The CDR3 extends over 15 amino acids. Trimming removed 0 bases from V and 4 bases from J, with 8 bases in between. The DNA for the CDR3 is TGTGCCAGCAGCGTAGTGGGGGCTTATAATTCACCCCTCCACTTT. This encodes CASSVVGAYNSPLHF. The variable domain in full, completed from reference TRBV9 and TRBJ1-6, reads DSGVTQTPKHLITATGQRVTLRCSPRSGDLSVYWYQQSLDQGLQFLIQYYNGEERAKGNILERFSAQQFPDLHSELNLSSLELGDSALYFCASSVVGAYNSPLHFGNGTRLTVT.

CDR3: CASSLESGLPYEQYF. The CDR3 DNA follows: TGTGCCAGCAGCTTGGAGAGCGGCCTCCCCTACGAGCAGTACTTC. J is TRBJ2-7 and V is TRBV5-8, with a tentative D call TRBD2 (5 bases). The CDR3 has 15 amino acids. Germline V CDR1 and CDR2: SGHTS, YDEGEE. Between the trimmed V and J ends, which lost 0 bases and 2 bases, there was a span of 12 bases.

The rearrangement uses TRBV29-1 and TRBJ2-7; D is undetermined. Trimming removed 4 bases at V and 3 bases at J, with 19 bases between. CDR1 is SQVTM, CDR2 ANQGSEA, per germline. The length of the CDR3 is 15 residues. CDR3 region: CSVVGTSGLHYEQYF. The DNA of the CDR3 is TGCAGCGTTGTGGGAACCTCCGGGCTCCACTACGAGCAGTACTTC.

This sequence joins TRBV5-1 and TRBJ2-3, with D perhaps matching TRBD2 (5 bases). The germline V gene has CDR1 SGHRS and CDR2 YFSETQ. V was shortened by 0 bases and J by 4 bases, with 9 bases between the two germline ends. The length of the CDR3 is 14 residues. The CDR3 DNA sequence: TGCGCCAGCAGCTTGGACCCTAGCCCAGATACGCAGTATTTT. This codes for CASSLDPSPDTQYF.

This chain uses TRBV7-9 with TRBJ1-2; no firm D call. Germline CDR1 SEHNR, CDR2 FQNEAQ (reference sequence). V lost 5 bases to trimming and J lost 5 bases, with 12 bases between them. The CDR3 is made up of 13 amino acids. The CDR3 nucleotides are TGTGCCAGCAGCCCCCCAGTCGGGTATGGCTACACCTTC. Translating it yields CASSPPVGYGYTF.

This clone was detected once. The chain uses TRBV9 and TRBJ2-5; tentatively, D is TRBD1 or TRBD2 (7 bases each). Germline V gives CDR1 SGDLS, CDR2 YYNGEE. The CDR3 is 15 residues long. Between the trimmed V and J ends, which lost 4 bases and 5 bases, there was a span of 18 bases. The CDR3 nucleotides are TGTGCCAGCAGCCCGGGGGGAGGGGGCGGTGAGACCCAGTACTTC. Translated: CASSPGGGGGETQYF. The full variable domain, with the rest looked up from reference TRBV9 and TRBJ2-5, is DSGVTQTPKHLITATGQRVTLRCSPRSGDLSVYWYQQSLDQGLQFLIQYYNGEERAKGNILERFSAQQFPDLHSELNLSSLELGDSALYFCASSPGGGGGETQYFGPGTRLLVL.

This chain links TRBV6-1 with TRBJ1-6; TRBD1 is a possible D gene (5 bases). Between the trimmed V and J ends, which lost 2 bases and 3 bases, there was a span of 8 bases. The germline V gene encodes CDR1 MNHNS and CDR2 SASEGT. The CDR3 covers 15 residues. The CDR3 region has the DNA TGTGCCAGCAGTGAACCGACAGACTATAATTCACCCCTCCACTTT. Amino acids: CASSEPTDYNSPLHF.

This clone was recorded a few times. V and J are TRBV6-5 and TRBJ1-2, with 7 positions matching TRBD1. V lost 6 bases to trimming and J lost 4 bases; unmatched junction nucleotides: 5. The germline CDR1 and CDR2 sequences are MNHEY and SVGAGI. This CDR3 has 13 residues. The CDR3 nucleotides are TGTGCCAGCAGCCCGGGACAGCTCTATGGCTACACCTTC. The encoded protein is CASSPGQLYGYTF.

This clone has only one observation. V gene TRBV5-5 combines with J gene TRBJ2-7; 12 bases are a match to TRBD1. Germline assignment: CDR1 SGHKS and CDR2 YYEKEE (reference sequence). V shed 4 bases and J 3 bases; nucleotides not matched to a gene: 14. CDR3 length: 18 residues. The CDR3 sequence is CASSPTGSGTGGVYEQYV. CDR3 DNA: TGTGCCAGCAGCCCCACGGGGTCCGGGACAGGGGGCGTCTACGAGCAGTACGTC.

The chain is built from TRBV28 and TRBJ2-7, with TRBD1 matching over 7 bases. CDR3 length equals 14 residues. Germline V CDR1 and CDR2: MDHEN, SYDVKM. Trimming cost V 5 bases and J 4 bases; bases outside gene matches: 8. The CDR3 nucleotides read TGTGCCAGCAGTGAGACAGGGAAAGAGTACGAGCAGTACTTC. This translates into CASSETGKEYEQYF.

V usage is TRBV7-9 and J usage is TRBJ1-5; possible D gene TRBD1, 6 bases. The CDR3 contains 19 residues. Germline CDR1 is SEHNR and CDR2 is FQNEAQ (reference sequence). The germline V and J ends were trimmed by 4 bases and 2 bases, with 24 bases remaining between them. Here the CDR3 reads CASSSQADRSHGGNQPQHF. CDR3 DNA sequence: TGTGCCAGCAGCTCCCAAGCGGACAGATCGCATGGAGGCAATCAGCCCCAGCATTTT.